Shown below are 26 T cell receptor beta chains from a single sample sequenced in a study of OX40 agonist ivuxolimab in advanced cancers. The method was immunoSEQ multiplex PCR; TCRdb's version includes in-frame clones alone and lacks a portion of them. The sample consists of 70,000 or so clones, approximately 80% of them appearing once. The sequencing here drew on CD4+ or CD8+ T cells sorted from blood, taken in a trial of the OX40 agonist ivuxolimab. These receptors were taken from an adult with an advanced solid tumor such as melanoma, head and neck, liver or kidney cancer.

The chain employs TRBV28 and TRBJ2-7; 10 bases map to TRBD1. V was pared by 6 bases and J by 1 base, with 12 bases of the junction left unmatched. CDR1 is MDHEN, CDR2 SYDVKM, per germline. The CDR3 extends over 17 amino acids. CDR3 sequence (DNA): TGTGCCAGCAGCATTGGACAGGGGGGCCTCATATCCTACGAGCAGTACTTC. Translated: CASSIGQGGLISYEQYF.

Here the CDR3 reads CASSSRASGGASTGELFF. The CDR3 region has the DNA TGTGCCAGCAGCTCACGAGCGAGCGGGGGGGCCTCCACCGGGGAGCTGTTTTTT. V and J are TRBV4-2 and TRBJ2-2; TRBD2 matches at 10 bases. The CDR3 extends over 18 amino acids. With V trimmed by 5 bases and J by 4 bases, 13 bases remained unmatched. Germline CDR1 and CDR2: LGHNA and YNFKEQ.

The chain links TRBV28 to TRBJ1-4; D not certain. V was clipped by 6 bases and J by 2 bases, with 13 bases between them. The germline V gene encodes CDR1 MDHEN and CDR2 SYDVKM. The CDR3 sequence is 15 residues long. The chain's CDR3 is CASRTPDTTNEKLFF. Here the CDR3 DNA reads TGTGCCAGCAGGACCCCCGACACCACTAATGAAAAACTGTTTTTT.

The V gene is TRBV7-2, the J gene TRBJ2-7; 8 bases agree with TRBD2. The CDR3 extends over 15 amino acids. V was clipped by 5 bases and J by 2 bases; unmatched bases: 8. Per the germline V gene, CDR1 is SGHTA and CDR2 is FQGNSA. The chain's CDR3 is CASSKGLDTTYEQYF. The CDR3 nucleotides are TGTGCCAGCAGCAAGGGACTAGATACCACCTACGAGCAGTACTTC.

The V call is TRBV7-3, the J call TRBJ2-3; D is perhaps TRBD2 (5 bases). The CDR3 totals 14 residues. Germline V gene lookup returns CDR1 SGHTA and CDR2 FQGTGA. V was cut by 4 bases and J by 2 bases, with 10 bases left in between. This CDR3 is CASSSSGHTDTQYF. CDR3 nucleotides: TGTGCCAGCAGCTCGAGCGGCCACACAGATACGCAGTATTTT.

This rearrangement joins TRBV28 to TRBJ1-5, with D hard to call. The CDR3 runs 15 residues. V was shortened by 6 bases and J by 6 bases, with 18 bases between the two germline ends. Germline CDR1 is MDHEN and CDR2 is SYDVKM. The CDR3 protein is CASSFSQAGGQPQHF. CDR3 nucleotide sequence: TGTGCCAGCAGCTTTAGTCAGGCGGGAGGTCAGCCCCAGCATTTT.

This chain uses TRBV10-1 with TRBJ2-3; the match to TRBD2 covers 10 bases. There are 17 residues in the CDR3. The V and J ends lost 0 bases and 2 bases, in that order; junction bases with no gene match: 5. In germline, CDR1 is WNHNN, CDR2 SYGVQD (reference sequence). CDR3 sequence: CASSESASGGSTDTQYF. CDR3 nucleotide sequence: TGCGCCAGCAGTGAGTCAGCTAGCGGGGGATCCACAGATACGCAGTATTTT.

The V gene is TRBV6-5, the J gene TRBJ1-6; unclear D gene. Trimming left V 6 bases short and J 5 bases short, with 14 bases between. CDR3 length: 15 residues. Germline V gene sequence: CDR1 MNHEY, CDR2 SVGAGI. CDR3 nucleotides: TGTGCCAGCAGCGACTCTGGAGTTGATAATTCACCCCTCCACTTT. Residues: CASSDSGVDNSPLHF.

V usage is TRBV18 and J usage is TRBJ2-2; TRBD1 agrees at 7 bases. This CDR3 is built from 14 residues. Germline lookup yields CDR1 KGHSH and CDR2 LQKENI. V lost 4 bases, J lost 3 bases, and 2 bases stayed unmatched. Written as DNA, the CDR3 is TGTGCCAGCTCACGGGACAGAGACACCGGGGAGCTGTTTTTT. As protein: CASSRDRDTGELFF.

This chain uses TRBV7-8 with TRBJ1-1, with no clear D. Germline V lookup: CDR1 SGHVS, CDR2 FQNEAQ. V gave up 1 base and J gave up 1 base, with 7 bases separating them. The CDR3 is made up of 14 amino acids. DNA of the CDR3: TGTGCCAGCAGCTTAGGGTTCGAGAACACTGAAGCTTTCTTT. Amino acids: CASSLGFENTEAFF.

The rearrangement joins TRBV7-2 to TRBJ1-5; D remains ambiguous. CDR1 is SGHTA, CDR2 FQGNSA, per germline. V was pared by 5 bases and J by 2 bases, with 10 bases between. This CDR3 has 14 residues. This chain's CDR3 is CASSPGSGNQPQHF. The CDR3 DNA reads TGTGCCAGCAGCCCGGGCTCGGGCAATCAGCCCCAGCATTTT. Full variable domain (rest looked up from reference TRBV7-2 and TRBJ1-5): GAGVSQSPSNKVTEKGKDVELRCDPISGHTALYWYRQSLGQGLEFLIYFQGNSAPDKSGLPSDRFSAERTGGSVSTLTIQRTQQEDSAVYLCASSPGSGNQPQHFGDGTRLSIL.

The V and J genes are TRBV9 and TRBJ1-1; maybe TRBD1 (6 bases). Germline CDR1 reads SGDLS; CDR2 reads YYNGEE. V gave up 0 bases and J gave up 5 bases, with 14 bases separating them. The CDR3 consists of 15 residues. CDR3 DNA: TGTGCCAGCAGCGTAGTGGGGGCCCAGGGAACTGAAGCTTTCTTT. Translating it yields CASSVVGAQGTEAFF.

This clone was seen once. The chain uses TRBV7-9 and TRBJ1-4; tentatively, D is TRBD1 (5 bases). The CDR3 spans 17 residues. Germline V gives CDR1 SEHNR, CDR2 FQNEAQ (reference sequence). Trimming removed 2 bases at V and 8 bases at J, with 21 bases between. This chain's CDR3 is CASSLRGNRFSGEKLFF. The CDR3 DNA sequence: TGTGCCAGCAGCTTAAGGGGAAACCGCTTTTCAGGGGAAAAACTGTTTTTT.

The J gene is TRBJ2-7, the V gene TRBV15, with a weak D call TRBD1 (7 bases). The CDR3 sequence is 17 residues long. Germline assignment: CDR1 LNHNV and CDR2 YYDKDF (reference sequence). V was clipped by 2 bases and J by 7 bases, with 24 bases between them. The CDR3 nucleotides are TGTGCCACCAGCAGACCCCGCGGGACAGCGGACGAACGGGAGCAGTACTTC. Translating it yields CATSRPRGTADEREQYF.

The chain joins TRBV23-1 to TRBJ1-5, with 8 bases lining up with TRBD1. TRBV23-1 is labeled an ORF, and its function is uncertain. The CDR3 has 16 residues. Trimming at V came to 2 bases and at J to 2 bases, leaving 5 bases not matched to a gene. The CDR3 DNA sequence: TGCGCCAGCAGTCAACGTCGACAGGGGTGCAATCAGCCCCAGCATTTT. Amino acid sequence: CASSQRRQGCNQPQHF.

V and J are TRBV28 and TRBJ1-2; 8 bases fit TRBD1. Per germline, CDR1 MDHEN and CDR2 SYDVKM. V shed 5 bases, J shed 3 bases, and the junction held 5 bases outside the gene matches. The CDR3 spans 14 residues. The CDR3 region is CASSGWDRHYGYTF. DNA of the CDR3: TGTGCCAGCAGTGGTTGGGACAGGCACTATGGCTACACCTTC.

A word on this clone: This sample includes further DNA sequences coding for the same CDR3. The CDR3 nucleotides are TGTGCCAGCAGTGGAGTTCAAGAGACCCAGTACTTC. Its translation: CASSGVQETQYF. The chain links TRBV2 to TRBJ2-5; no reliable D call. The V end was cut by 4 bases, the J end by 2 bases, with 5 bases between. The CDR3 sequence is 12 residues long. CDR1 and CDR2 from the germline V gene are SNHLY and FYNNEI.

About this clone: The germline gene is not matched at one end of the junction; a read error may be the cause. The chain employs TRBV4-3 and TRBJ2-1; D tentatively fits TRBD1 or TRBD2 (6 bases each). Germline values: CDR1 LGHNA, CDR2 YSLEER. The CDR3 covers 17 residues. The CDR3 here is CASSQDFGLTSAGGELF. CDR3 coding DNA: TGCGCCAGCAGCCAAGATTTCGGACTAACTTCGGCCGGGGGCGAGCTCTTC.

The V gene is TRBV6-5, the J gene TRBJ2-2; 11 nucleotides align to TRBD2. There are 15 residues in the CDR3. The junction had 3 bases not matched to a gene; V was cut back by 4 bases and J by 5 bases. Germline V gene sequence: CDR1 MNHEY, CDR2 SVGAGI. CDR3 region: CASSFGTSGTGELFF. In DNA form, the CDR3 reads TGTGCCAGCAGTTTCGGGACTAGCGGTACCGGGGAGCTGTTTTTT.

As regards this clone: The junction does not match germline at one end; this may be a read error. In nucleotides, the CDR3 is TGTGCCGGTAGTGACAGCCCAAATTCACCCCTCCACTTT. It specifies CAGSDSPNSPLHF. J is TRBJ1-6 and V is TRBV19; the D gene is possibly TRBD1 (5 bases). This CDR3 is built from 13 residues. The V gene's germline CDR1 is LNHDA and CDR2 SQIVND (reference sequence).

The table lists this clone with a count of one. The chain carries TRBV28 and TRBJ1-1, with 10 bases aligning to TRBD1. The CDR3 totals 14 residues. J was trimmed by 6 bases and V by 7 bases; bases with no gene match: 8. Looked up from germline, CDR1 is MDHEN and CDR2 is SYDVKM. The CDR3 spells CASIPGQGGAEAFF. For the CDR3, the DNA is TGTGCCAGCATTCCCGGACAGGGGGGTGCTGAAGCTTTCTTT. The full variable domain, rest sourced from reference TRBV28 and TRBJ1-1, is DVKVTQSSRYLVKRTGEKVFLECVQDMDHENMFWYRQDPGLGLRLIYFSYDVKMKEKGDIPEGYSVSREKKERFSLILESASTNQTSMYLCASIPGQGGAEAFFGQGTRLTVV.

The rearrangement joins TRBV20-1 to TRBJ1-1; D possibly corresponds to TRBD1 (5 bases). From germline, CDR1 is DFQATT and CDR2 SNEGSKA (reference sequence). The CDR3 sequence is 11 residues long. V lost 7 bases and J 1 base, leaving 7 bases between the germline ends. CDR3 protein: CSVRGNTEAFF. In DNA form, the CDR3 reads TGCAGTGTTAGGGGGAACACTGAAGCTTTCTTT.

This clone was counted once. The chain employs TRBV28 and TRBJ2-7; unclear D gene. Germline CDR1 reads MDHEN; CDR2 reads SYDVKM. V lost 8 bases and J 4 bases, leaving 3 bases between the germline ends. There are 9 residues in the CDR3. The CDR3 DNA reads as TGTGCCAGCGGGTACGAGCAGTACTTC. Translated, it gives CASGYEQYF. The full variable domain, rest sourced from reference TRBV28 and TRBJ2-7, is DVKVTQSSRYLVKRTGEKVFLECVQDMDHENMFWYRQDPGLGLRLIYFSYDVKMKEKGDIPEGYSVSREKKERFSLILESASTNQTSMYLCASGYEQYFGPGTRLTVT.

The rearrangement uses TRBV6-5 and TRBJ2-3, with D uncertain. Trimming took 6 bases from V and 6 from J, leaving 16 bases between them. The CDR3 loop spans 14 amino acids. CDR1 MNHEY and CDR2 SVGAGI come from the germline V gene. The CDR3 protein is CASSSLGLGDTQYF. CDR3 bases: TGTGCCAGCAGCTCCTTGGGATTAGGGGATACGCAGTATTTT.

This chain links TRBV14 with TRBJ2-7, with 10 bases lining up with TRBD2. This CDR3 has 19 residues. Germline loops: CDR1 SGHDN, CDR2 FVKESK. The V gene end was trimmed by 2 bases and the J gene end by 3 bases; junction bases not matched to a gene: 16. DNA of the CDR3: TGTGCCAGCAGCCAAAGAGGGTCATCTAGCGGGAGTTGGGACTACGAGCAGTACTTC. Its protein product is CASSQRGSSSGSWDYEQYF.

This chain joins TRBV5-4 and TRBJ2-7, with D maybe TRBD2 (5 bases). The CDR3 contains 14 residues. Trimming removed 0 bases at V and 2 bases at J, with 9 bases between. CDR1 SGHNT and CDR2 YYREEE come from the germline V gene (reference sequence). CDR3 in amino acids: CASSLAGMPYEQYF. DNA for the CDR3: TGTGCCAGCAGCTTGGCCGGGATGCCCTACGAGCAGTACTTC.